This is a list of T cell receptor beta chains from one sample in a study of T-cell reconstitution after alpha-beta-depleted transplantation in children. Using its own MiXCR run on the PCR reads, TCRdb lists one record per CDR3 protein. This table holds fewer than 750,000 distinct CDR3 sequences, 20% to 30% found once. This sample comprised PBMCs, obtained before TCRalphabeta/CD19-depleted stem cell transplant. Receptors originate from a boy younger than two with Wiskott-Aldrich syndrome, due to receive a stem cell transplant. Each CDR3 is given with its conserved first and last residue. A D gene is named only where the DNA matches it firmly. Expanded clones are given a class, and other clones once, few, many or no size at all.

abundance,d_gene,j_gene,v_gene,CDR3nt,CDR3aa
few,NA,TRBJ2-3,TRBV27,TGTGCCAGCAGTCCCCGCCCGAATAGCACAGATACGCAGTATTTT,CASSPRPNSTDTQYF
few,TRBD2,TRBJ2-7,TRBV28,TGTGCCAGCAGTCAGACTAGCGGGGTCTCCTACGAGCAGTACTTC,CASSQTSGVSYEQYF
NA,NA,TRBJ2-1,TRBV20-1,TGCAGTGCTAGAGATGAGGCCAGGGGGGGGTATGAGCAGTTCTTC,CSARDEARGGYEQFF
few,TRBD1,TRBJ1-2,TRBV6-1,TGTGCCAGCAGAAAAGAGCCGGGACAGGGTGCCGATGGCTACACCTTC,CASRKEPGQGADGYTF
once,TRBD2,TRBJ2-5,TRBV11-2,TGTGCCAGCATCTTTTATAATAGCGGGAGAACTAGGGTGGAGACCCAGTACTTC,CASIFYNSGRTRVETQYF
NA,NA,TRBJ2-1,TRBV27,TGTGCCAGCAGCTCAGCCGGGACCAGTTTCTACAATGAGCAGTTCTTC,CASSSAGTSFYNEQFF
NA,TRBD2,TRBJ2-3,TRBV10-3,TGTGCCGCGACTAGCGGGAGAGGAGGCACAGATACGCAGTATTTT,CAATSGRGGTDTQYF
NA,NA,TRBJ1-3,TRBV5-1,TGCGCCAGCAGCTTGGAAGGGGGTAGCTCTGGAAACACCATATATTTT,CASSLEGGSSGNTIYF
NA,TRBD2,TRBJ2-5,TRBV5-5,TGTGCCAGCAGCCCATGGGGGACTAGAACCTTCCAAGAGACCCAGTACTTC,CASSPWGTRTFQETQYF
NA,TRBD1,TRBJ1-5,TRBV28,TGTGCCAGCAGTTTCTTTCGACAGGGTCAGCCCCAGCATTTT,CASSFFRQGQPQHF
many,TRBD2,TRBJ2-1,TRBV7-6,TGTGCCAGCAGCTTAGGCGGGAGACCCTACAATGAGCAGTTCTTC,CASSLGGRPYNEQFF
NA,NA,TRBJ2-3,TRBV9,TGTGCCAGCAGCGTAGTAGTAGAGTCCTCAGATACGCAGTATTTT,CASSVVVESSDTQYF
once,TRBD2,TRBJ2-1,TRBV28,TGTGCCGCCACCCCTGTCGGGAGGGGATCCCAGCAGTTCTTC,CAATPVGRGSQQFF
few,NA,TRBJ2-5,TRBV5-5,TGTGCCAGCAGCTTTATGGGGGAGAGATACCAAGAGACCCAGTACTTC,CASSFMGERYQETQYF
NA,NA,TRBJ2-3,TRBV20-1,TGCAGTGCTAGAGCAACGCGGACGAACACAGATACGCAGTATTTT,CSARATRTNTDTQYF
NA,NA,TRBJ2-3,TRBV2,TGTGCCAGCAGTGTTATGGGAGCGGATACGCAGTATTTT,CASSVMGADTQYF
NA,NA,TRBJ2-1,TRBV7-6,TGTGCCAGCAGCACCCTTGGACGCGCCCAGAATGAGCAGTTCTTC,CASSTLGRAQNEQFF
NA,NA,TRBJ2-1,TRBV5-1,TGCGCCAGCAGCTTGGTTGTCAGCTACAATGAGCAGTTCTTC,CASSLVVSYNEQFF
NA,TRBD2,TRBJ2-3,TRBV24-1,TGTGCCACCAGTGATTCCAGCGGGAGGCGCACAGATACGCAGTATTTT,CATSDSSGRRTDTQYF
NA,NA,TRBJ2-2,TRBV11-2,TGTGCCAGCAGCTTAGATGGAAGGGTCACCGGGGAGCTGTTTTTT,CASSLDGRVTGELFF
NA,TRBD2,TRBJ2-7,TRBV3-1,TGTGCCAGCAGCCCTTGGACTAGCGGGAGGTACGAGCAGTACTTC,CASSPWTSGRYEQYF
NA,NA,TRBJ2-3,TRBV5-1,TGCGCCAGCAGCTTGGAGACAGAAATGGATACGCAGTATTTT,CASSLETEMDTQYF
NA,NA,TRBJ2-6,TRBV21-1,TGTGCCAGCAGCAAAGCCATGGTTGACTCTGGGGCCAACGTCCTGACTTTC,CASSKAMVDSGANVLTF
NA,TRBD2,TRBJ2-5,TRBV20-1,TGCAGTGCACCTATAGCGGGGCAAGAGACCCAGTACTTC,CSAPIAGQETQYF
NA,TRBD2,TRBJ2-1,TRBV19,TGTGCCAGTAGTGTCATCGGACTAGCGAATGTCAATGAGCAGTTCTTC,CASSVIGLANVNEQFF
NA,NA,TRBJ2-1,TRBV28,TGTGCCAGCAGAAACTTATGGGGGCGACGGGACAATGAGCAGTTCTTC,CASRNLWGRRDNEQFF
few,NA,TRBJ1-5,TRBV7-9,TGTGCCAGCAGCTCCGACAGTAGCAATCAGCCCCAGCATTTT,CASSSDSSNQPQHF
NA,TRBD2,TRBJ2-1,TRBV7-7,TGTGCCAGTGCCGTCGGGAGGGAAGGAAATGAGCAGTTCTTC,CASAVGREGNEQFF
NA,TRBD2,TRBJ2-7,TRBV28,TGTGCCAGCAGTTTATACCTAGCGGGAGACTACGAGCAGTACTTC,CASSLYLAGDYEQYF
NA,TRBD1,TRBJ1-1,TRBV4-2,TGTGCCAGCAGCCAAGATTCCGGGACAGGGAACACTGAAGCTTTCTTT,CASSQDSGTGNTEAFF
NA,NA,TRBJ2-3,TRBV5-1,TGCGCCAGCAGCTTCGACAAAAGCCAACGGGATACGCAGTATTTT,CASSFDKSQRDTQYF
few,NA,TRBJ1-5,TRBV20-1,TGCAGTGCTAGCCTCAGCCCCAATCAGCCCCAGCATTTT,CSASLSPNQPQHF
few,NA,TRBJ2-7,TRBV5-1,TGCGCCAGCAGCTTGTGGACCGGGACACGTTCCTACGAGCAGTACTTC,CASSLWTGTRSYEQYF
NA,NA,TRBJ2-1,TRBV20-1,TGCAGTGCTATTGTACGTTGGAAGGTCGATGAGCAGTTCTTC,CSAIVRWKVDEQFF
few,NA,TRBJ2-2,TRBV4-1,TGCGCCAGCAGCCAAGCCGACAGGCTAAACACCGGGGAGCTGTTTTTT,CASSQADRLNTGELFF
NA,NA,TRBJ2-2,TRBV12-3/TRBV12-4,TGTGCCAGCAGTTTAAGGGAGTCAGGCGGGGAGCTGTTTTTT,CASSLRESGGELFF
NA,TRBD2,TRBJ2-3,TRBV5-4,TGTGCCAGCAGCGTCAGAAGCGGGGGGTCAGATACGCAGTATTTT,CASSVRSGGSDTQYF
few,NA,TRBJ2-1,TRBV5-1,TGCGCCAGCAGCTTGCCGCTAAGCCGTGGGGAGCAGTTCTTC,CASSLPLSRGEQFF
few,NA,TRBJ1-2,TRBV20-1,TGCAGTGCTAGCGACAACTATGGCTACACCTTC,CSASDNYGYTF
few,NA,TRBJ2-7,TRBV15,TGTGCCACCGGACCTCAGGAATATAGCATCGACGAGCAGTACTTC,CATGPQEYSIDEQYF
few,NA,TRBJ1-5,TRBV28,TGTGCCAGCAGTCCGCACGGACGATTGGGACGGGATAGCAATCAGCCCCAGCATTTT,CASSPHGRLGRDSNQPQHF
NA,TRBD2,TRBJ2-7,TRBV5-1,TGCGCCAGCAGCTTGGAGCGGGAGGGTTCCTACGAGCAGTACTTC,CASSLEREGSYEQYF
NA,TRBD2,TRBJ2-1,TRBV5-1,TGCGCCAGCAGCTTCAATGCGGGAGGATCCAATGAGCAGTTCTTC,CASSFNAGGSNEQFF
NA,TRBD1,TRBJ2-1,TRBV5-1,TGCGCCAGCAGCCCGCAGGGGGCGCAGTACAATGAGCAGTTCTTC,CASSPQGAQYNEQFF
NA,NA,TRBJ2-1,TRBV20-1,TGCAGTGCTAGACTAGCTGCTCACAATGAGCAGTTCTTC,CSARLAAHNEQFF
NA,TRBD1,TRBJ1-5,TRBV7-2,TGTGCCAGCAGCTTAATGGCAGGGGGGCAGCCCCAGCATTTT,CASSLMAGGQPQHF
NA,NA,TRBJ2-3,TRBV15,TGTGCCACCAGCAGAGATGCGAGGGAAGCAGATACGCAGTATTTT,CATSRDAREADTQYF
NA,NA,TRBJ1-4,TRBV7-6,TGTGCCAGCAGCCTAGAGGCGGGGGGCGTCGAAAAACTGTTTTTT,CASSLEAGGVEKLFF
NA,TRBD2,TRBJ2-1,TRBV5-1,TGCGCCAGCAGCGGCGGGAGGGCCAATGAGCAGTTCTTC,CASSGGRANEQFF
NA,TRBD2,TRBJ2-7,TRBV3-1,TGTGCCAGCAGCCAAGGGATAGCGGGAGGTCTATACGAGCAGTACTTC,CASSQGIAGGLYEQYF
few,NA,TRBJ2-1,TRBV28,TGTGCCAGCAGTGCCCGACTAGTCCGGGGTAATGAGCAGTTCTTC,CASSARLVRGNEQFF
NA,NA,TRBJ2-7,TRBV6-5,TGTGCCAGCAGTTATTCATCCGAGCAGTACTTC,CASSYSSEQYF
NA,TRBD1,TRBJ2-7,TRBV7-8,TGTGCCAGCAGCCCGACAGGGACAGGCGTCTACGAGCAGTACTTC,CASSPTGTGVYEQYF
few,NA,TRBJ1-1,TRBV20-1,TGCAGTGCTAGAGGTAACAGTTTGAACACTGAAGCTTTCTTT,CSARGNSLNTEAFF
NA,TRBD2,TRBJ2-1,TRBV29-1,TGCAGCGTTGAAGGTACTAGCGGGAGTCAAAATGAGCAGTTCTTC,CSVEGTSGSQNEQFF
NA,NA,TRBJ1-1,TRBV5-1,TGCGCCAGCAGCTTGGAATATCGGCGGGCGCGAACTGAAGCTTTCTTT,CASSLEYRRARTEAFF
many,NA,TRBJ2-3,TRBV5-1,TGCGCCAGCAGCTTGGGGCCGACAGATACGCAGTATTTT,CASSLGPTDTQYF
NA,TRBD2,TRBJ2-3,TRBV5-1,TGCGCCAGCAGCTTGGTATCTAGCGGTCATAGCACAGATACGCAGTATTTT,CASSLVSSGHSTDTQYF
NA,NA,TRBJ1-1,TRBV28,TGTGCCAGCAGTTTATTAAGCAGGGATCCGACTGAAGCTTTCTTT,CASSLLSRDPTEAFF